This T cell receptor beta chain was sequenced during a study of T cell responses to AZD1222 COVID-19 vaccine. Study-wide findings and caveats: White British people made up most donors, females outnumbered males, and clonal diversity was possibly underestimated. Seropositive AZD1222 recipients at baseline numbered only five or six. Without day 14 samples, only post-peak T cell repertoires were studied. At 160-218 and 743-854, vaccine-associated CD4 TCRs were dominant, and they spanned spike.

Germline values: CDR1 MGHRA, CDR2 YSYEKL. Trimming took 1 base from V and 4 from J; bases not matched to a gene: 3. The CDR3 contains 16 residues. Profiling relied on immunoSEQ multiplex PCR, and the TCRdb table lists in-frame clones only, not all of them. The sample lists approximately 110,000 clones; around 93% were seen once. Turning to this clone: What it binds is not known.

Source: peripheral blood, taken on day 0 of AZD1222 vaccination. The sequence was collected from an adult in good health. The genes are TRBV4-1 and TRBJ2-5; TRBD2 matches 13 bases. The CDR3 coding sequence is TGCGCCAGCAGCCAAGGGGGACTAGCGGGGCGAGAGACCCAGTACTTC. It is translated as CASSQGGLAGRETQYF.